This T cell receptor beta chain was sequenced during a study of post-analysis software for immune sequencing data. This clonotype was seen ten or more times. Its antigen is currently unknown. Looked up from germline, CDR1 is SQVTM and CDR2 is ANQGSEA. Trimming took 6 bases from V and 9 from J; bases not matched to a gene: 2. The CDR3 contains 11 residues. cDNA libraries for TCR beta contained unique molecular identifiers. T cells numbering about 0.85 to 11 million yielded cDNA molecules that totaled some 500,000. TCRdb used MiXCR to reprocess the PCR reads, holding one entry per CDR3 protein. Among about 200,000 distinct CDR3 sequences, around 30% were seen once, and the ten largest hold more than 3%. Whole-study results and caveats: Normalized Chao1 diversity was significantly reduced in patients versus controls. Patients carried roughly five TRBV segments more frequently than controls did, and TRBV5-6, TRBV5-1 and TRBV20-1 were among them.

The clonotype comes from a girl aged 2 to 17 with multiple sclerosis. Sequenced: blood. V gene TRBV29-1 combines with J gene TRBJ2-1; 10 bases align to TRBD2. The CDR3 loop is CSVGTSVEQFF. CDR3 bases: TGCAGCGTCGGGACTAGCGTTGAGCAGTTCTTC.